This T cell receptor beta chain emerged from a study of blood T cell repertoires in COVID-19. Trimming left V 1 base short and J 0 bases short, with 13 bases between. The CDR3 spans 18 residues. CDR1 LGHDT and CDR2 YNNKEL come from the germline V gene (reference sequence). The table came from immunoSEQ multiplex PCR; TCRdb's copy has only in-frame clones and leaves some out. The sample lists fewer than 200,000 clones, about 80% occurring once. The sequencing sample was made of peripheral blood. The chain employs TRBV3-1 (or the pseudogene TRBV3-2) and TRBJ1-6; D not certain. This clonotype was obtained from an elderly woman with acute or convalescent COVID-19. The CDR3 coding sequence is TGTGCCAGCAGCCAAGTCGCCGTTAGTGCCTCCTATAATTCACCCCTCCACTTT. Protein product: CASSQVAVSASYNSPLHF.